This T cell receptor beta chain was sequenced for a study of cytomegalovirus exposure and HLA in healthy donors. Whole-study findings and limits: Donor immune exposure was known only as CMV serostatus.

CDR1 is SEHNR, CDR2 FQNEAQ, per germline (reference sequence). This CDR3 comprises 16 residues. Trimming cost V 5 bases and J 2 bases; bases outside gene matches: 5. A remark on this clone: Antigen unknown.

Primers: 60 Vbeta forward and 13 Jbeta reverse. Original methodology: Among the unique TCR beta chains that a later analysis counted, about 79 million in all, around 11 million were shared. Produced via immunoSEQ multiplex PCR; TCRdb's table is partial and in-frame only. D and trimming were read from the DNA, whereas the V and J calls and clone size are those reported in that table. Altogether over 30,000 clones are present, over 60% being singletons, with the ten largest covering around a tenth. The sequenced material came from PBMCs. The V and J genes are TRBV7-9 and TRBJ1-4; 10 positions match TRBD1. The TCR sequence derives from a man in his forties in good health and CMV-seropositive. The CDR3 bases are TGTGCCAGCAGCCCCGGACAGGGGGACACTAATGAAAAACTGTTTTTT. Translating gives CASSPGQGDTNEKLFF.